What follows are 7 T cell receptor beta chains derived from one specimen sequenced in a study of cytomegalovirus exposure and HLA in healthy donors. Researchers ran the PCR with 60 Vbeta and 13 Jbeta primers. Produced via immunoSEQ multiplex PCR; TCRdb's table is partial and in-frame only. The sample records 75,000 to 90,000 clones, 70% to 75% being singletons. Sequencing used PBMCs. The receptors stem from a man aged 60 to 69 in good health and CMV-seronegative.

The chain recombines TRBV27 with TRBJ1-2; TRBD1 is a possible D gene (6 bases). The CDR3 is made up of 13 amino acids. Deletions cut 1 base from V and 7 bases from J, with 10 bases between. The germline V gene has CDR1 MNHEY and CDR2 SMNVEV (reference sequence). The CDR3 loop reads CASSLLGAGGYTF. The CDR3 bases are TGTGCCAGCAGTTTATTGGGGGCCGGTGGCTACACCTTC.

The chain links TRBV6-5 to TRBJ2-3, with 10 bases identical to TRBD1. The CDR3 is 15 residues long. The V segment lost 6 bases and the J segment 3 bases; nucleotides outside the gene matches: 6. Looked up from germline, CDR1 is MNHEY and CDR2 is SVGAGI. CDR3 sequence (DNA): TGTGCCAGCAGCGAATGGGACAGGGGTACAGATACGCAGTATTTT. Translated: CASSEWDRGTDTQYF.

The chain carries TRBV30 and TRBJ1-6; D might be TRBD1 (5 bases). The germline CDR1 and CDR2 sequences are GTSNPN and SVGIG (reference sequence). Trimming removed 2 bases from V and 5 bases from J, with 7 bases in between. CDR3 size: 13 residues. In DNA, the CDR3 is TGTGCCTGGAGTCAGGGTAATAATTCACCCCTCCACTTT. Encoded protein: CAWSQGNNSPLHF.

This chain uses TRBV11-2 with TRBJ2-1; a possible D gene is TRBD2 (5 bases). Germline CDR1 reads SGHAT; CDR2 reads FQNNGV. The length of the CDR3 is 16 residues. V lost 5 bases to trimming and J lost 8 bases, with 22 bases between them. This CDR3 is CASSPLTGSGKYEQFF. DNA for the CDR3: TGTGCCAGCAGCCCCCTGACCGGCTCGGGGAAGTATGAGCAGTTCTTC.

The chain has TRBV13 and TRBJ1-3, with D perhaps matching TRBD1 (6 bases). Trimming removed 5 bases at V and 0 bases at J, with 14 bases between. The CDR3 sequence is 16 residues long. CDR1 PRHDT and CDR2 FYEKMQ come from the germline V gene (reference sequence). CDR3 coding DNA: TGTGCCAGCAGCCCCCCCACAGGGAACTCTGGAAACACCATATATTTT. Its translation is CASSPPTGNSGNTIYF.

The chain has TRBV10-3 and TRBJ2-5; 8 bases fit TRBD1. Germline V CDR1 and CDR2: ENHRY, SYGVKD. The CDR3 length is 13 residues. Losses at the gene ends were 7 bases for V and 5 bases for J; bases not matched to a gene: 6. The CDR3 DNA reads as TGTGCCATCACGGCAGGGGGCTGGGAGACCCAGTACTTC. Protein: CAITAGGWETQYF.

This clone was seen a handful of times. This chain uses TRBV4-2 with TRBJ2-7, with 9 bases lining up with TRBD2. From germline, CDR1 is LGHNA and CDR2 YNFKEQ. The trim removed 3 bases at V and 0 bases at J, leaving 6 bases unmatched. The CDR3 totals 16 residues. The CDR3 here is CASSQISGGPSYEQYF. As DNA, the CDR3 is TGTGCCAGCAGCCAGATCAGCGGGGGGCCCTCCTACGAGCAGTACTTC.